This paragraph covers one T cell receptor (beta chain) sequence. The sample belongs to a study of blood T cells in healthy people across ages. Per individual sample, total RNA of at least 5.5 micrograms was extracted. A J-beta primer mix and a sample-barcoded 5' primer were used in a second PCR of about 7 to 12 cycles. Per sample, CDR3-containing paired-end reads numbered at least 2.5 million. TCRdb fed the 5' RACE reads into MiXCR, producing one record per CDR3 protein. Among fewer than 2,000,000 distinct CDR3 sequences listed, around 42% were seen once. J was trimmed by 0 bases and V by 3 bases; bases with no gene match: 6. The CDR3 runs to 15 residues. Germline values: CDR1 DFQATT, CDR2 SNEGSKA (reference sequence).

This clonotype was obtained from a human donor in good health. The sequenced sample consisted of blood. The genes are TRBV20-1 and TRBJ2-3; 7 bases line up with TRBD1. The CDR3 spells CSASRGQKSTDTQYF. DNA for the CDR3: TGCAGTGCTAGCCGGGGACAGAAAAGCACAGATACGCAGTATTTT.